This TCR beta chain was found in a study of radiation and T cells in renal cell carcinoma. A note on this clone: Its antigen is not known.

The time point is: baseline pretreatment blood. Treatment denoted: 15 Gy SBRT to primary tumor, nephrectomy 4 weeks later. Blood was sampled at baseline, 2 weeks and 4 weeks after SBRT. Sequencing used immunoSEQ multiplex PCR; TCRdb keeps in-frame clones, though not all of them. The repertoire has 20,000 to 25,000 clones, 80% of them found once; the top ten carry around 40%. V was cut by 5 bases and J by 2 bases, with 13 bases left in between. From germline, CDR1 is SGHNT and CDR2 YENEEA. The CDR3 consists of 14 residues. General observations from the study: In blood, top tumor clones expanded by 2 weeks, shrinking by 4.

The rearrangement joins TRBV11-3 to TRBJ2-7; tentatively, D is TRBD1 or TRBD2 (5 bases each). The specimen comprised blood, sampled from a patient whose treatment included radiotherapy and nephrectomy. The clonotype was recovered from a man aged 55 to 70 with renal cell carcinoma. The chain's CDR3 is CASSPWDRPYEQYF. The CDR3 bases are TGTGCCAGCAGCCCATGGGACCGCCCCTACGAGCAGTACTTC.